One and the same sample provided the 3 T cell receptor beta chains below, sequenced in a study of beta chain features in type 1 diabetes. The investigators reverse transcribed all of the isolated RNA, so they sequenced expressed TCRB transcripts. Here immunoSEQ multiplex PCR was the method, and the copy in TCRdb shows in-frame clones only, minus some. The profile shows 640,000 or so clones, around an eighth of them singletons. No antigen has been identified for these receptors. Study conclusions and caveats: Type 1 diabetes patients had TCRB CDR3s that were shorter (moderately but significantly so) in all four CD4+ subsets.

The sequenced sample was naive CD4+ T cells from blood. The receptors come from a man between 18 and 35 years old with type 1 diabetes.

V and J are TRBV27 and TRBJ1-1; tentatively, D is TRBD1 (5 bases). The CDR3 has 17 residues. Trimming cost V 0 bases and J 4 bases, with 18 bases left between them. The germline CDR1 and CDR2 sequences are MNHEY and SMNVEV (reference sequence). The CDR3 sequence: CASSLSWGVGGSTEAFF. For the CDR3, the DNA is TGTGCCAGCAGTTTATCCTGGGGGGTTGGGGGTAGCACTGAAGCTTTCTTT.

The rearrangement joins TRBV25-1 to TRBJ1-2, with TRBD1 matching 9 bases. The V gene end was trimmed by 8 bases and the J gene end by 5 bases; junction bases not matched to a gene: 6. The CDR3 runs to 13 residues. Looked up from germline, CDR1 is MGHDK and CDR2 is SYGVNS. The CDR3 DNA is TGTGCCAGCGGTCCGACAGGGGGGTATGGCTACACCTTC. Its translation: CASGPTGGYGYTF.

The J gene is TRBJ2-5, the V gene TRBV7-2, with 13 bases that match TRBD2. The V gene's germline CDR1 is SGHTA and CDR2 FQGNSA. The CDR3 runs to 18 residues. V lost 3 bases and J lost 1; bases outside the gene matches: 8. CDR3 sequence: CASSFGLAGAFLQETQYF. CDR3 DNA: TGTGCCAGCAGCTTTGGACTAGCGGGGGCATTCCTCCAAGAGACCCAGTACTTC.